This T cell receptor (beta chain) was found in a study of CD8 T cells in ankylosing spondylitis. At least ten counts were recorded for this clonotype. Using its own MiXCR run on the 5' RACE reads, TCRdb lists one record per CDR3 protein. The sample includes about 39,000 distinct CDR3 sequences, around 10% of them seen just once. V lost 1 base, J lost 0 bases, and 7 bases lay in between. This CDR3 has 15 residues. The TCR comes from a male donor with ankylosing spondylitis or in good health (not recorded which). Input material: blood, either unsorted or a sorted T cell fraction (not recorded which). This chain uses TRBV12-3 or TRBV12-4 with TRBJ1-3; D call uncertain. CDR3 DNA sequence: TGTGCCAGCAGTTTAGAGGGCTACTCTGGAAACACCATATATTTT. Protein sequence: CASSLEGYSGNTIYF.